This TCR beta chain was identified during a study of cytomegalovirus exposure and HLA in healthy donors. Data came from immunoSEQ multiplex PCR; TCRdb stores just in-frame clones and leaves some out. The table shows over 50,000 clones, with 90% to 95% occurring only once. The sequence came from a young man in good health and CMV-seropositive. Sequenced input: PBMCs.

The CDR3 here is CASSSGDRGMLQAFF. The CDR3 DNA follows: TGTGCCAGCAGCTCAGGCGACAGGGGGATGCTGCAAGCTTTCTTT. This sequence joins TRBV5-4 and TRBJ1-1, with TRBD1 matching over 9 bases. CDR3 length: 15 amino acids. CDR1 and CDR2 (germline): SGHNT, YYREEE (reference sequence). J gave up 9 bases and V 3 bases, and 12 bases lay outside the gene matches.